This is a list of T cell receptor beta chains from one sample in a study of blood T cell repertoires in COVID-19. The assay was immunoSEQ multiplex PCR, and TCRdb's table has in-frame clones only and misses some. The sample has approximately 270,000 clones, over 75% seen once. The sample consisted of peripheral blood. These receptors came from a human donor with COVID-19, enrolled during active disease. The donor label of this sample is uncertain. Each CDR3 is given with its conserved first and last residue. A D gene is named only where the DNA matches it firmly. Size tells how often a clone was seen (once, few, many) or the class of an expanded clone, and some rows leave it out.

d_gene: TRBD1; abundance: .; v_gene: TRBV7-8; j_gene: TRBJ2-3; CDR3aa: CASSLVTGQPTDTQYF; CDR3nt: TGTGCCAGCAGCTTAGTTACGGGACAGCCCACAGATACGCAGTATTTT
d_gene: .; abundance: .; v_gene: TRBV6-6; j_gene: TRBJ1-5; CDR3aa: CASRQGTSNQPQHF; CDR3nt: TGTGCCAGCAGGCAGGGGACCAGCAATCAGCCCCAGCATTTT
d_gene: .; abundance: .; v_gene: TRBV30; j_gene: TRBJ1-3; CDR3aa: CAWSWQAGNTIYF; CDR3nt: TGTGCCTGGAGTTGGCAGGCTGGAAACACCATATATTTT
d_gene: TRBD2; abundance: few; v_gene: TRBV4-1; j_gene: TRBJ2-3; CDR3aa: CASSQDTMKRENGTDTQYF; CDR3nt: TGCGCCAGCAGCCAAGATACCATGAAGCGGGAGAACGGCACAGATACGCAGTATTTT
d_gene: TRBD1; abundance: .; v_gene: TRBV7-9; j_gene: TRBJ2-5; CDR3aa: CASSPTGVQETQYF; CDR3nt: TGTGCCAGCAGCCCGACAGGGGTCCAAGAGACCCAGTACTTC
d_gene: .; abundance: .; v_gene: TRBV10-3; j_gene: TRBJ2-3; CDR3aa: CAIRAGTSTDTQYF; CDR3nt: TGTGCCATCAGGGCCGGGACTAGCACAGATACGCAGTATTTT
d_gene: .; abundance: .; v_gene: TRBV9; j_gene: TRBJ1-5; CDR3aa: CASSVWDSEGQPQHF; CDR3nt: TGTGCCAGCAGCGTATGGGACTCCGAGGGTCAGCCCCAGCATTTT
d_gene: TRBD2; abundance: .; v_gene: TRBV7-9; j_gene: TRBJ2-2; CDR3aa: CASSLGPAGEGTGELFF; CDR3nt: TGTGCCAGCAGCTTAGGGCCAGCGGGAGAGGGGACCGGGGAGCTGTTTTTT
d_gene: .; abundance: .; v_gene: TRBV3-1/TRBV3-2; j_gene: TRBJ1-4; CDR3aa: CASSQELGAGNEKLFF; CDR3nt: TGTGCCAGCAGCCAAGAATTGGGGGCTGGTAATGAAAAACTGTTTTTT
d_gene: TRBD2; abundance: .; v_gene: TRBV11-2; j_gene: TRBJ2-2; CDR3aa: CASSLAGTGELFF; CDR3nt: TGTGCCAGCAGCCTAGCGGGCACCGGGGAGCTGTTTTTT
d_gene: TRBD1; abundance: .; v_gene: TRBV10-3; j_gene: TRBJ1-3; CDR3aa: CAIAAQGAGNTIYF; CDR3nt: TGTGCCATCGCCGCCCAGGGGGCTGGAAACACCATATATTTT
d_gene: .; abundance: .; v_gene: TRBV4-3; j_gene: TRBJ1-2; CDR3aa: CASSPAGHYGYTF; CDR3nt: TGCGCCAGCAGCCCCGCAGGTCACTATGGCTACACCTTC
d_gene: TRBD1; abundance: .; v_gene: TRBV12-3/TRBV12-4; j_gene: TRBJ1-6; CDR3aa: CASSGDRGSPLHF; CDR3nt: TGTGCCAGCAGTGGGGACAGGGGTTCACCCCTCCACTTT
d_gene: TRBD1; abundance: .; v_gene: TRBV19; j_gene: TRBJ1-3; CDR3aa: CASSLLDRSSGNTIYF; CDR3nt: TGTGCCAGTAGCCTCCTGGACAGGTCCTCTGGAAACACCATATATTTT
d_gene: TRBD2; abundance: .; v_gene: TRBV11-2; j_gene: TRBJ2-7; CDR3aa: CASSFSGKVSYEQYF; CDR3nt: TGTGCCAGCAGCTTCAGCGGGAAAGTTTCCTACGAGCAGTACTTC
d_gene: TRBD2; abundance: .; v_gene: TRBV10-1; j_gene: TRBJ2-1; CDR3aa: CASSPTSGATYNEQFF; CDR3nt: TGCGCCAGCAGCCCTACTAGCGGGGCAACCTACAATGAGCAGTTCTTC
d_gene: TRBD1; abundance: .; v_gene: TRBV7-9; j_gene: TRBJ2-7; CDR3aa: CASSPQGGQNEQYF; CDR3nt: TGTGCCAGCAGCCCACAGGGGGGCCAGAACGAGCAGTACTTC
d_gene: TRBD1; abundance: .; v_gene: TRBV2; j_gene: TRBJ1-2; CDR3aa: CATRQGVRSDYGYTF; CDR3nt: TGTGCCACCCGACAGGGTGTACGGTCTGACTATGGCTACACCTTC
d_gene: TRBD2; abundance: once; v_gene: TRBV7-7; j_gene: TRBJ2-3; CDR3aa: CASSLNAGGVDTQYF; CDR3nt: TGTGCTAGCAGCTTGAACGCGGGGGGGGTGGATACGCAGTATTTT
d_gene: .; abundance: .; v_gene: TRBV6-5; j_gene: TRBJ1-5; CDR3aa: CASRRGENQPQHF; CDR3nt: TGTGCCAGCAGGCGGGGTGAAAATCAGCCCCAGCATTTT
d_gene: TRBD2; abundance: .; v_gene: TRBV10-3; j_gene: TRBJ2-2; CDR3aa: CAISPASGANTGELFF; CDR3nt: TGTGCCATCAGTCCCGCTAGCGGGGCGAACACCGGGGAGCTGTTTTTT
d_gene: .; abundance: .; v_gene: TRBV3-1/TRBV3-2; j_gene: TRBJ2-1; CDR3aa: CASSPGAGGSNEQFF; CDR3nt: TGTGCCAGCAGCCCGGGGGCAGGGGGAAGCAATGAGCAGTTCTTC
d_gene: TRBD1; abundance: .; v_gene: TRBV9; j_gene: TRBJ1-2; CDR3aa: CASSETGRGQVYGYTF; CDR3nt: TGTGCCAGCAGCGAGACGGGCAGGGGGCAGGTCTATGGCTACACCTTC
d_gene: .; abundance: .; v_gene: TRBV28; j_gene: TRBJ1-3; CDR3aa: CASADRQISGNTIYF; CDR3nt: TGTGCCAGCGCTGATAGACAGATCTCTGGAAACACCATATATTTT
d_gene: .; abundance: .; v_gene: TRBV19; j_gene: TRBJ1-2; CDR3aa: CASSIRDSYGYTF; CDR3nt: TGTGCCAGTAGTATCAGGGATAGCTATGGCTACACCTTC
d_gene: TRBD1; abundance: .; v_gene: TRBV5-1; j_gene: TRBJ1-1; CDR3aa: CASSLDRAAGDTEAFF; CDR3nt: TGCGCCAGCAGCCTGGACAGGGCCGCCGGGGACACTGAAGCTTTCTTT
d_gene: TRBD2; abundance: .; v_gene: TRBV3-1/TRBV3-2; j_gene: TRBJ2-7; CDR3aa: CASSQMLAGEQYF; CDR3nt: TGTGCCAGCAGCCAAATGCTAGCGGGTGAGCAGTACTTC
d_gene: .; abundance: .; v_gene: TRBV6-6; j_gene: TRBJ1-5; CDR3aa: CASSLAEAQPQHF; CDR3nt: TGTGCCAGCAGTTTGGCGGAAGCTCAGCCCCAGCATTTT
d_gene: TRBD1; abundance: .; v_gene: TRBV2; j_gene: TRBJ2-7; CDR3aa: CASRDSRQGGREQYF; CDR3nt: TGTGCCAGCAGAGACTCTAGACAGGGGGGAAGGGAGCAGTACTTC
d_gene: .; abundance: .; v_gene: TRBV6-5; j_gene: TRBJ2-5; CDR3aa: CASSSPRRGETQYF; CDR3nt: TGTGCCAGCAGTTCTCCCAGGAGGGGAGAGACCCAGTACTTC
d_gene: .; abundance: .; v_gene: TRBV11-1; j_gene: TRBJ1-2; CDR3aa: CASRKDSDYGYTF; CDR3nt: TGTGCCAGCAGGAAGGACAGTGACTATGGCTACACCTTC
d_gene: .; abundance: .; v_gene: TRBV3-1/TRBV3-2; j_gene: TRBJ1-3; CDR3aa: CASSQGGGLHTIYF; CDR3nt: TGTGCCAGCAGCCAAGGGGGGGGTCTGCACACCATATATTTT
d_gene: .; abundance: .; v_gene: TRBV10-3; j_gene: TRBJ2-5; CDR3aa: CATKDYRGGGETQYF; CDR3nt: TGTGCCACCAAAGACTACAGGGGGGGAGGAGAGACCCAGTACTTC
d_gene: TRBD2; abundance: .; v_gene: TRBV3-1/TRBV3-2; j_gene: TRBJ2-2; CDR3aa: CASSQVAGPNTGELFF; CDR3nt: TGTGCCAGCAGCCAAGTAGCGGGGCCGAACACCGGGGAGCTGTTTTTT
d_gene: .; abundance: .; v_gene: TRBV9; j_gene: TRBJ2-1; CDR3aa: CASSGWDNPNEQFF; CDR3nt: TGTGCCAGCAGCGGATGGGACAATCCGAATGAGCAGTTCTTC
d_gene: TRBD1; abundance: .; v_gene: TRBV11-2; j_gene: TRBJ1-1; CDR3aa: CASSLVRGETEAFF; CDR3nt: TGTGCCAGCAGCTTAGTCAGGGGGGAAACTGAAGCTTTCTTT
d_gene: .; abundance: .; v_gene: TRBV19; j_gene: TRBJ1-1; CDR3aa: CASRRGGRTFF; CDR3nt: TGTGCCAGTAGACGGGGAGGGAGAACTTTCTTT
d_gene: TRBD2; abundance: .; v_gene: TRBV29-1; j_gene: TRBJ2-1; CDR3aa: CSVGLAVLVGQFF; CDR3nt: TGCAGCGTGGGACTAGCGGTTTTGGTAGGGCAGTTCTTC
d_gene: .; abundance: .; v_gene: TRBV25-1; j_gene: TRBJ1-4; CDR3aa: CASSLGDWLFF; CDR3nt: TGTGCCAGCAGTCTAGGGGATTGGCTGTTTTTT
d_gene: .; abundance: .; v_gene: TRBV29-1; j_gene: TRBJ1-2; CDR3aa: CSAGARVGYTF; CDR3nt: TGCAGCGCTGGGGCCAGGGTTGGCTACACCTTC
d_gene: TRBD1; abundance: .; v_gene: TRBV10-3; j_gene: TRBJ1-2; CDR3aa: CAISDGGQLNYGYTF; CDR3nt: TGTGCCATCAGTGACGGGGGACAGCTTAACTATGGCTACACCTTC
d_gene: .; abundance: few; v_gene: TRBV7-2; j_gene: TRBJ1-6; CDR3aa: CASRLGQSSYNSPLHF; CDR3nt: TGTGCCAGCAGACTTGGACAGAGCTCCTATAATTCACCCCTCCACTTT
d_gene: TRBD2; abundance: .; v_gene: TRBV10-3; j_gene: TRBJ2-1; CDR3aa: CAITPGLAGSNEQFF; CDR3nt: TGTGCCATCACCCCGGGACTAGCGGGGAGCAATGAGCAGTTCTTC
d_gene: .; abundance: .; v_gene: TRBV27; j_gene: TRBJ2-3; CDR3aa: CASSYGRGTQYF; CDR3nt: TGTGCCAGCAGTTACGGGCGGGGTACGCAGTATTTT
d_gene: TRBD1; abundance: .; v_gene: TRBV5-4; j_gene: TRBJ1-1; CDR3aa: CASILDRGQTEAFF; CDR3nt: TGTGCCAGCATCCTGGACAGGGGGCAAACTGAAGCTTTCTTT
d_gene: .; abundance: .; v_gene: TRBV3-1/TRBV3-2; j_gene: TRBJ1-1; CDR3aa: CASSLSGGLRGTEAFF; CDR3nt: TGTGCCAGCAGCCTGAGCGGGGGACTCCGGGGGACTGAAGCTTTCTTT
d_gene: .; abundance: once; v_gene: TRBV19; j_gene: TRBJ1-2; CDR3aa: CASSLGYGYTF; CDR3nt: TGTGCCAGTAGCCTCGGCTATGGCTACACCTTC